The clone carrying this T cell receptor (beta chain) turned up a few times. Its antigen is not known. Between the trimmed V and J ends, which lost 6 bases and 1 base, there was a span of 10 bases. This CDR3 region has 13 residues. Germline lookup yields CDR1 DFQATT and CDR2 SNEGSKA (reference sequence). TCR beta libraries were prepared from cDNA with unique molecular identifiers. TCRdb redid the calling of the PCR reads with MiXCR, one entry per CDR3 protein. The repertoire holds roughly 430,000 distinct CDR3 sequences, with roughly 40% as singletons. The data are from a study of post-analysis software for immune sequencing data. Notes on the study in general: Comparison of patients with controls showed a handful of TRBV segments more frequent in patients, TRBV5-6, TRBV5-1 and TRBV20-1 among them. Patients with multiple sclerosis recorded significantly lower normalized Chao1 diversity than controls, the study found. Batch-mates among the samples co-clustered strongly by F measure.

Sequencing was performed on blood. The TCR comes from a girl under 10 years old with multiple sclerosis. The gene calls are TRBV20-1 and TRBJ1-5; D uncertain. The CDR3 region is CSAAGLSNQPQHF. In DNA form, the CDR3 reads TGCAGTGCAGCCGGTTTGAGCAATCAGCCCCAGCATTTT.